These 23 T cell receptor beta chains were all obtained from the same sample, sequenced in a study of T cell repertoires in ileal Crohn's disease. The protocol was immunoSEQ multiplex PCR, while the TCRdb copy is restricted to in-frame clones and leaves out a portion. The sample records 15,000 to 20,000 clones, 85% to 95% being singletons. Sequencing used ileal tissue. Receptors originate from an adult with Crohn's disease.

This chain uses TRBV13 with TRBJ2-2; 14 bases align to TRBD2. CDR1 is PRHDT and CDR2 is FYEKMQ in the germline V gene (reference sequence). The CDR3 totals 20 residues. J gave up 3 bases and V 0 bases, and 9 bases lay outside the gene matches. The CDR3 sequence: CASSLGRFGLAGGYTGELFF. DNA for the CDR3: TGTGCCAGCAGCTTAGGACGATTCGGACTAGCGGGGGGCTACACCGGGGAGCTGTTTTTT.

This chain connects TRBV9 to TRBJ2-2; no firm D call. Trimming took off 1 base at V and 3 bases at J, with 4 bases between the two ends. The CDR3 spans 13 residues. Germline lookup yields CDR1 SGDLS and CDR2 YYNGEE. The CDR3 region has the DNA TGTGCCAGCAGCGTATCTCACACCGGGGAGCTGTTTTTT. This gives the protein CASSVSHTGELFF.

The CDR3, as DNA: TGTGCCAGTAGTATAAAGGGGAACTATGGCTACACCTTC. This translates into CASSIKGNYGYTF. This chain links TRBV19 with TRBJ1-2; D perhaps matches TRBD1 (5 bases). The germline CDR1 and CDR2 sequences are LNHDA and SQIVND (reference sequence). V dropped 2 bases and J dropped 2 bases, with 6 bases sitting between them. CDR3 length equals 13 residues.

The chain carries TRBV6-5 and TRBJ1-1; D is ambiguous. The CDR3 runs 12 residues. V gave up 2 bases and J gave up 7 bases, with 8 bases separating them. Germline V CDR1 and CDR2: MNHEY, SVGAGI. In DNA, the CDR3 is TGTGCCAGCAGTTACGGCCTTCGTGAAGCTTTCTTT. The encoded protein is CASSYGLREAFF.

The rearrangement links TRBV7-9 to TRBJ2-1, with D possibly being TRBD1 (5 bases). Germline V gene sequence: CDR1 SEHNR, CDR2 FQNEAQ (reference sequence). V was shortened by 6 bases and J by 0 bases, with 12 bases between the two germline ends. The CDR3 covers 15 residues. DNA for the CDR3: TGTGCCAGCAGTCCGCTAGGGGCCTCCTACAATGAGCAGTTCTTC. This sequence encodes CASSPLGASYNEQFF.

This chain connects TRBV9 to TRBJ2-3; 13 bases fit TRBD2. The CDR3 spans 17 residues. V dropped 2 bases and J dropped 5; count of bases not matched to a gene: 8. CDR1 and CDR2 (germline): SGDLS, YYNGEE. CDR3 DNA sequence: TGTGCCAGCAGCGTGGAAGGGACTAGCGGGGTGAAAGATACGCAGTATTTT. As protein: CASSVEGTSGVKDTQYF.

The count of this clone is one. The V gene is TRBV9, the J gene TRBJ1-1; D perhaps matches TRBD1 (5 bases). V lost 0 bases, J lost 2 bases, and 14 bases lay in between. The CDR3 loop spans 16 amino acids. Per the germline V gene, CDR1 is SGDLS and CDR2 is YYNGEE. In DNA, the CDR3 is TGTGCCAGCAGCGTAGCCGGAGACAGCTTCAACACTGAAGCTTTCTTT. Its protein product is CASSVAGDSFNTEAFF.

The chain recombines TRBV6-5 with TRBJ1-2, with D possibly matching TRBD1 (5 bases). CDR1 is MNHEY, CDR2 SVGAGI, per germline. The V end was cut by 5 bases, the J end by 1 base, with 14 bases between. The CDR3 is 15 amino acids. The CDR3 protein is CASSRQGALNYGYTF. In DNA, the CDR3 is TGTGCCAGCAGTCGTCAGGGTGCCCTTAACTATGGCTACACCTTC.

The chain uses TRBV5-4 and TRBJ1-1, with 8 positions matching TRBD1. Trimming removed 7 bases from V and 0 bases from J; junction bases left unmatched: 5. The germline CDR1 and CDR2 sequences are SGHNT and YYREEE (reference sequence). The CDR3 extends over 14 amino acids. CDR3 bases: TGTGCCAGCGTCGGACAGGGTCTGAACACTGAAGCTTTCTTT. Protein: CASVGQGLNTEAFF.

The chain joins TRBV2 to TRBJ2-7; TRBD1 matches at 10 bases. Germline V gives CDR1 SNHLY, CDR2 FYNNEI. The CDR3 is made up of 14 amino acids. V lost 4 bases and J lost 5; bases outside the gene matches: 5. The CDR3 DNA reads as TGTGCCAGCAGTGGGGGGACAGGGGACCACGAGCAGTACTTC. Amino acid sequence: CASSGGTGDHEQYF.

This clone was picked up one time. V is TRBV6-4 and J is TRBJ2-1, with 8 bases fitting TRBD2. CDR1 is MRHNA and CDR2 is SNTAGT in the germline V gene. The J segment lost 2 bases and the V segment lost 2 bases, leaving 5 bases of the junction unmatched. The CDR3 consists of 16 residues. CDR3 sequence reads: CASSDRSGLAYNEQFF. The CDR3, as DNA: TGTGCCAGCAGTGACCGTTCGGGACTAGCCTACAATGAGCAGTTCTTC.

This chain connects TRBV7-9 to TRBJ2-7; tentatively, D is TRBD2 (6 bases). The CDR3 loop spans 16 amino acids. Trimming shortened V by 4 bases and J by 2 bases, and 18 bases separated the two germline ends. Per germline, CDR1 SEHNR and CDR2 FQNEAQ (reference sequence). The CDR3 DNA sequence: TGTGCCAGCAGCTATAAATATGGCGGGGAGACCTACGAGCAGTACTTC. Residues: CASSYKYGGETYEQYF.

This rearrangement joins TRBV9 to TRBJ2-7; perhaps TRBD1 as D (5 bases). The V end was cut by 0 bases, the J end by 0 bases, with 7 bases between. Germline V gene sequence: CDR1 SGDLS, CDR2 YYNGEE. This CDR3 contains 14 residues. The CDR3 DNA is TGTGCCAGCAGCGTAGGGGGCAGCTCCTACGAGCAGTACTTC. This translates into CASSVGGSSYEQYF.

J is TRBJ1-1 and V is TRBV5-1; D not resolved. Germline V gene sequence: CDR1 SGHRS, CDR2 YFSETQ. The CDR3 is 13 residues long. Trimming removed 1 base at V and 11 bases at J, with 15 bases between. This CDR3 reads CASSLHGEQKAFF. CDR3 in DNA: TGCGCCAGCAGCTTGCATGGGGAGCAGAAGGCTTTCTTT.

The genes are TRBV5-1 and TRBJ1-1; D not certain. CDR1 SGHRS and CDR2 YFSETQ come from the germline V gene. V was clipped by 5 bases and J by 1 base, with 9 bases between them. The CDR3 runs to 13 residues. The CDR3 nucleotides read TGCGCCAGCAGGGCCCCAGGGAACACTGAAGCTTTCTTT. It codes for CASRAPGNTEAFF.

This clone was seen only a few times. The chain couples TRBV27 to TRBJ2-3, with 8 bases identical to TRBD1. Germline CDR1 reads MNHEY; CDR2 reads SMNVEV (reference sequence). The CDR3 is 15 amino acids. The V and J ends lost 3 bases and 1 base, in that order; junction bases with no gene match: 3. CDR3 sequence (DNA): TGTGCCAGCAGTTTGGAACAGGGGGGCACAGATACGCAGTATTTT. Translating gives CASSLEQGGTDTQYF.

The chain couples TRBV27 to TRBJ2-7, with 8 nucleotides matching TRBD1. V was pared by 4 bases and J by 6 bases, with 11 bases of the junction left unmatched. CDR3 size: 15 residues. Germline V gives CDR1 MNHEY, CDR2 SMNVEV (reference sequence). The CDR3 coding sequence is TGTGCCAGCAGTTATTATCGACAGGGGAGAGCCGAGCAGTACTTC. This gives the protein CASSYYRQGRAEQYF.

This chain links TRBV10-3 with TRBJ1-1, with D maybe TRBD1 (5 bases). Trimming shortened V by 3 bases and J by 4 bases, and 21 bases separated the two germline ends. This CDR3 region has 17 residues. Germline V gene lookup returns CDR1 ENHRY and CDR2 SYGVKD. The CDR3 protein is CAISDFRMGGRSTEAFF. The CDR3 coding sequence is TGTGCCATCAGTGACTTTAGGATGGGGGGTCGTTCCACTGAAGCTTTCTTT.

The V gene is TRBV19, the J gene TRBJ2-7, with D perhaps matching TRBD1 (6 bases). Germline loops: CDR1 LNHDA, CDR2 SQIVND (reference sequence). V gave up 5 bases and J gave up 1 base, with 21 bases separating them. The CDR3 loop spans 17 amino acids. CDR3 bases: TGTGCCAGTAGTCCGTTCCCGGGACAAGCCATATCCTACGAGCAGTACTTC. Translated, it gives CASSPFPGQAISYEQYF. The whole variable domain, filled in from reference TRBV19 and TRBJ2-7, reads DGGITQSPKYLFRKEGQNVTLSCEQNLNHDAMYWYRQDPGQGLRLIYYSQIVNDFQKGDIAEGYSVSREKKESFPLTVTSAQKNPTAFYLCASSPFPGQAISYEQYFGPGTRLTVT.

In DNA form, the CDR3 reads TGTGCCAGCAGTTTGGAGCCCTACAGGGACACCTACAATGAGCAGTTCTTC. Protein product: CASSLEPYRDTYNEQFF. This rearrangement joins TRBV27 to TRBJ2-1, with D possibly TRBD1 on 6 matching bases. Germline lookup yields CDR1 MNHEY and CDR2 SMNVEV (reference sequence). Between the trimmed V and J ends, which lost 3 bases and 2 bases, there was a span of 17 bases. The CDR3 totals 17 residues.

This chain uses TRBV6-1 with TRBJ2-1; D is unresolved. This CDR3 has 15 amino acids. With 6 bases removed from V and 0 bases from J, the gap between germline ends came to 12 bases. The V gene's germline CDR1 is MNHNS and CDR2 SASEGT. CDR3 loop: CASSETATSYNEQFF. The CDR3 DNA reads TGTGCCAGCAGCGAGACTGCCACCTCCTACAATGAGCAGTTCTTC.

The chain is built from TRBV5-8 and TRBJ1-4; 9 bases agree with TRBD1. The junction had 8 bases not matched to a gene; V was cut back by 1 base and J by 7 bases. This CDR3 has 16 residues. From germline, CDR1 is SGHTS and CDR2 YDEGEE. This CDR3 is CASSLMRDREREKLFF. CDR3 in DNA: TGTGCCAGCAGCTTGATGCGGGACAGGGAACGTGAAAAACTGTTTTTT.

V gene TRBV7-9 combines with J gene TRBJ1-2; 8 bases align to TRBD1. CDR3 length: 14 amino acids. V lost 2 bases and J lost 6; bases outside the gene matches: 5. CDR1 and CDR2 from the germline V gene are SEHNR and FQNEAQ (reference sequence). The CDR3 DNA follows: TGTGCCAGCAGCTTATCTCAGGGGGCAGATGGCTACACCTTC. Residues: CASSLSQGADGYTF.